This is a list of T cell receptor beta chains from one sample in a study of Ad26.COV2.S vaccination and SARS-CoV-2 variants. The table came from immunoSEQ multiplex PCR; TCRdb's copy has only in-frame clones and leaves some out. Of 300,000 to 500,000 clones listed, 70% to 90% are singletons. The specimen was peripheral blood, collected in a trial of Ad26.COV2.S vaccine versus placebo. The source is a person between 18 and 65 years old who received the Ad26.COV2.S COVID-19 vaccine or a placebo. The CDR3 runs from the conserved cysteine through the conserved F or W. The order of the fields is D gene, clone size, V gene, J gene, CDR3 protein, CDR3 DNA. D genes are given only for firm matches. Clone size appears in some rows only: once, few, many, or a class for an expanded clone.

D gene: .
clone size: .
V gene: TRBV4-1
J gene: TRBJ1-1
CDR3 protein: CASSQAGGGNTEAFF
CDR3 DNA: TGCGCCAGCAGCCAAGCCGGAGGGGGGAACACTGAAGCTTTCTTT

D gene: .
clone size: .
V gene: TRBV12-3/TRBV12-4
J gene: TRBJ1-2
CDR3 protein: CASRLPNYGYTF
CDR3 DNA: TGTGCCAGCAGGCTTCCCAACTATGGCTACACCTTC

D gene: .
clone size: .
V gene: TRBV6-5
J gene: TRBJ1-3
CDR3 protein: CASPPDSGNTIYF
CDR3 DNA: TGTGCCTCTCCCCCAGACTCTGGAAACACCATATATTTT

D gene: TRBD2
clone size: once
V gene: TRBV5-1
J gene: TRBJ2-5
CDR3 protein: CASSSGTSGPQETQYF
CDR3 DNA: TGCGCCAGCAGCTCCGGGACTAGCGGACCCCAAGAGACCCAGTACTTC

D gene: .
clone size: once
V gene: TRBV3-1/TRBV3-2
J gene: TRBJ2-7
CDR3 protein: CASSQDQRSYEQYF
CDR3 DNA: TGTGCCAGCAGCCAAGATCAGCGCTCCTACGAGCAGTACTTC

D gene: .
clone size: once
V gene: TRBV12-3/TRBV12-4
J gene: TRBJ1-5
CDR3 protein: CASSFQGGQPQHF
CDR3 DNA: TGTGCCAGCAGTTTTCAGGGCGGGCAGCCCCAGCATTTT

D gene: .
clone size: .
V gene: TRBV5-1
J gene: TRBJ1-6
CDR3 protein: CASRTSPRDSPLHF
CDR3 DNA: TGCGCCAGCAGGACATCCCCGCGGGACTCACCCCTCCACTTT

D gene: .
clone size: .
V gene: TRBV14
J gene: TRBJ2-7
CDR3 protein: CASSQVPGLDYEQYF
CDR3 DNA: TGTGCCAGCAGCCAAGTTCCTGGACTTGACTACGAGCAGTACTTC

D gene: .
clone size: .
V gene: TRBV5-6
J gene: TRBJ2-1
CDR3 protein: CASSLEGARFF
CDR3 DNA: TGTGCCAGCAGCTTGGAGGGCGCACGGTTCTTC

D gene: TRBD2
clone size: .
V gene: TRBV2
J gene: TRBJ2-3
CDR3 protein: CASTRSLGLAGSDTQYF
CDR3 DNA: TGTGCCAGCACCCGGAGTTTGGGACTAGCGGGGTCTGATACGCAGTATTTT

D gene: .
clone size: .
V gene: TRBV5-1
J gene: TRBJ2-3
CDR3 protein: CASSLVSQDTQYF
CDR3 DNA: TGCGCCAGCAGCTTGGTGTCACAAGATACGCAGTATTTT

D gene: .
clone size: .
V gene: TRBV7-2
J gene: TRBJ2-1
CDR3 protein: CASSLGPNNEQFF
CDR3 DNA: TGTGCCAGCAGCTTAGGACCGAACAATGAGCAGTTCTTC

D gene: TRBD1
clone size: .
V gene: TRBV6-5
J gene: TRBJ2-5
CDR3 protein: CASSYSGTVETQYF
CDR3 DNA: TGTGCCAGCAGTTACTCTGGGACAGTCGAGACCCAGTACTTC

D gene: .
clone size: .
V gene: TRBV6-2/TRBV6-3
J gene: TRBJ2-1
CDR3 protein: CASSSRGKEFNEQFF
CDR3 DNA: TGTGCCAGCAGTTCTCGAGGGAAGGAATTCAATGAGCAGTTCTTC

D gene: TRBD2
clone size: few
V gene: TRBV7-2
J gene: TRBJ2-7
CDR3 protein: CASSLVGSGGHEQYF
CDR3 DNA: TGTGCCAGCAGCTTAGTAGGGTCGGGGGGTCACGAGCAGTACTTC

D gene: .
clone size: .
V gene: TRBV15
J gene: TRBJ1-1
CDR3 protein: CATSRGGARWNTEAFF
CDR3 DNA: TGTGCCACCAGCAGAGGGGGGGCCAGGTGGAACACTGAAGCTTTCTTT

D gene: .
clone size: .
V gene: TRBV6-2/TRBV6-3
J gene: TRBJ1-2
CDR3 protein: CASSWEQSYGYTF
CDR3 DNA: TGTGCCAGCAGTTGGGAACAGAGTTATGGCTACACCTTC

D gene: .
clone size: .
V gene: TRBV6-2/TRBV6-3
J gene: TRBJ2-7
CDR3 protein: CASSRGGSYEQYF
CDR3 DNA: TGTGCCAGCAGCCGGGGTGGTTCCTACGAGCAGTACTTC

D gene: .
clone size: .
V gene: TRBV10-3
J gene: TRBJ1-1
CDR3 protein: CAISESRGGTEAFF
CDR3 DNA: TGTGCCATCAGTGAGTCCAGAGGGGGTACTGAAGCTTTCTTT

D gene: .
clone size: .
V gene: TRBV20-1
J gene: TRBJ2-5
CDR3 protein: CSAMGWETQYF
CDR3 DNA: TGCAGTGCTATGGGCTGGGAGACCCAGTACTTC

D gene: .
clone size: .
V gene: TRBV11-2
J gene: TRBJ2-5
CDR3 protein: CASNTDGLGETQYF
CDR3 DNA: TGTGCCAGCAACACGGACGGTCTGGGGGAGACCCAGTACTTC

D gene: .
clone size: .
V gene: TRBV18
J gene: TRBJ1-1
CDR3 protein: CASSVQERKNTEAFF
CDR3 DNA: TGTGCCAGCTCAGTACAAGAGAGAAAGAACACTGAAGCTTTCTTT

D gene: .
clone size: .
V gene: TRBV10-3
J gene: TRBJ1-2
CDR3 protein: CAIGTPYGYTF
CDR3 DNA: TGTGCCATCGGGACACCCTATGGCTACACCTTC

D gene: .
clone size: .
V gene: TRBV9
J gene: TRBJ2-7
CDR3 protein: CASSVLEEPIYEQYF
CDR3 DNA: TGTGCCAGCAGCGTTTTGGAAGAACCCATCTACGAGCAGTACTTC

D gene: .
clone size: .
V gene: TRBV7-9
J gene: TRBJ2-1
CDR3 protein: CASSLRQNYNEQFF
CDR3 DNA: TGTGCCAGCAGCTTAAGACAGAACTACAATGAGCAGTTCTTC

D gene: TRBD1
clone size: .
V gene: TRBV19
J gene: TRBJ1-1
CDR3 protein: CASSQQGPRIMLF
CDR3 DNA: TGTGCCAGTAGTCAACAGGGGCCGCGAATCATGCTCTTT

D gene: .
clone size: .
V gene: TRBV5-1
J gene: TRBJ1-6
CDR3 protein: CASSDHEGYDNSPLHF
CDR3 DNA: TGCGCCAGCAGCGACCACGAGGGGTACGATAATTCACCCCTCCACTTT

D gene: TRBD1
clone size: .
V gene: TRBV10-3
J gene: TRBJ1-2
CDR3 protein: CAIREDRAYGYTF
CDR3 DNA: TGTGCCATCAGGGAGGACAGGGCGTATGGCTACACCTTC

D gene: .
clone size: .
V gene: TRBV29-1
J gene: TRBJ1-1
CDR3 protein: CSVESGEGTEAFF
CDR3 DNA: TGCAGCGTTGAATCTGGGGAGGGAACTGAAGCTTTCTTT

D gene: .
clone size: .
V gene: TRBV5-6
J gene: TRBJ2-7
CDR3 protein: CASSFGYEQYF
CDR3 DNA: TGTGCCAGCAGCTTCGGGTACGAGCAGTACTTC

D gene: .
clone size: few
V gene: TRBV30
J gene: TRBJ1-6
CDR3 protein: CAGLENYNSPLHF
CDR3 DNA: TGTGCCGGCCTAGAGAACTATAATTCACCCCTCCACTTT

D gene: TRBD1
clone size: .
V gene: TRBV11-2
J gene: TRBJ2-7
CDR3 protein: CASSRTGGHPEQYF
CDR3 DNA: TGTGCCAGCAGCCGGACAGGGGGCCACCCTGAGCAGTACTTC

D gene: .
clone size: .
V gene: TRBV9
J gene: TRBJ1-3
CDR3 protein: CASSFGGQHSGNTIYF
CDR3 DNA: TGTGCCAGCAGCTTCGGCGGACAGCACTCTGGAAACACCATATATTTT

D gene: .
clone size: .
V gene: TRBV19
J gene: TRBJ1-6
CDR3 protein: CASSIRQSSYNSPLHF
CDR3 DNA: TGTGCCAGTAGTATACGACAGAGCTCCTATAATTCACCCCTCCACTTT

D gene: .
clone size: .
V gene: TRBV6-4
J gene: TRBJ1-1
CDR3 protein: CASSDRERGEGTEAFF
CDR3 DNA: TGTGCCAGCAGTGATCGGGAGCGGGGGGAGGGTACTGAAGCTTTCTTT

D gene: .
clone size: once
V gene: TRBV11-2
J gene: TRBJ2-2
CDR3 protein: CASSIRAGELFF
CDR3 DNA: TGTGCCAGCTCAATACGGGCCGGGGAGCTGTTTTTT

D gene: .
clone size: .
V gene: TRBV2
J gene: TRBJ2-7
CDR3 protein: CASSDRYLPYEQYF
CDR3 DNA: TGTGCCAGCAGTGATAGGTACCTTCCCTACGAGCAGTACTTC

D gene: TRBD2
clone size: .
V gene: TRBV4-3
J gene: TRBJ2-3
CDR3 protein: CASSQGSGGGGTDTQYF
CDR3 DNA: TGCGCCAGCAGCCAAGGGAGCGGGGGGGGTGGCACAGATACGCAGTATTTT

D gene: TRBD1
clone size: few
V gene: TRBV5-1
J gene: TRBJ1-1
CDR3 protein: CASSFAGTGRNAEAFF
CDR3 DNA: TGCGCCAGCAGCTTTGCCGGGACAGGGAGAAACGCTGAAGCTTTCTTT

D gene: .
clone size: once
V gene: TRBV5-4
J gene: TRBJ2-7
CDR3 protein: CASRFEGPKGGEQYF
CDR3 DNA: TGTGCCAGCAGGTTTGAAGGCCCCAAGGGTGGCGAGCAGTACTTC

D gene: .
clone size: .
V gene: TRBV11-2
J gene: TRBJ2-3
CDR3 protein: CASSPIEGLITDTQYF
CDR3 DNA: TGTGCCAGCAGCCCCATCGAAGGACTTATCACAGATACGCAGTATTTT

D gene: .
clone size: .
V gene: TRBV5-6
J gene: TRBJ1-1
CDR3 protein: CASPASMNTEAFF
CDR3 DNA: TGTGCCAGCCCGGCTTCCATGAACACTGAAGCTTTCTTT

D gene: .
clone size: .
V gene: TRBV7-9
J gene: TRBJ1-2
CDR3 protein: CASSVAQPEGYTF
CDR3 DNA: TGTGCCAGCAGCGTTGCACAACCCGAGGGCTACACCTTC

D gene: TRBD2
clone size: .
V gene: TRBV15
J gene: TRBJ2-1
CDR3 protein: CATSTSGGAYNEQFF
CDR3 DNA: TGTGCCACCAGCACTAGCGGGGGCGCTTACAATGAGCAGTTCTTC

D gene: TRBD2
clone size: .
V gene: TRBV5-1
J gene: TRBJ2-3
CDR3 protein: CASSFQGLAGGPEGKDTQYF
CDR3 DNA: TGCGCCAGCAGCTTTCAAGGACTAGCGGGGGGGCCAGAAGGGAAAGATACGCAGTATTTT

D gene: .
clone size: .
V gene: TRBV5-1
J gene: TRBJ1-4
CDR3 protein: CASSLADSNNEKLFF
CDR3 DNA: TGCGCCAGCAGCTTGGCGGACAGCAATAATGAAAAACTGTTTTTT

D gene: TRBD1
clone size: .
V gene: TRBV7-8
J gene: TRBJ2-1
CDR3 protein: CASSLGTGALNEQFF
CDR3 DNA: TGTGCCAGCAGCTTAGGGACAGGGGCTCTCAATGAGCAGTTCTTC

D gene: .
clone size: .
V gene: TRBV11-2
J gene: TRBJ2-7
CDR3 protein: CASSLDLRTPERF
CDR3 DNA: TGTGCCAGCAGCTTAGATCTTCGAACACCGGAGCGCTTC

D gene: .
clone size: .
V gene: TRBV11-2
J gene: TRBJ2-5
CDR3 protein: CASSLWTDGETQYF
CDR3 DNA: TGTGCCAGCAGCTTATGGACCGATGGGGAGACCCAGTACTTC

D gene: TRBD1
clone size: .
V gene: TRBV30
J gene: TRBJ1-3
CDR3 protein: CAWSLYPGTAAGNTIYF
CDR3 DNA: TGTGCCTGGAGTCTATACCCCGGGACAGCGGCTGGAAACACCATATATTTT

D gene: TRBD1
clone size: once
V gene: TRBV18
J gene: TRBJ1-1
CDR3 protein: CASSPTRTGTTEAFF
CDR3 DNA: TGTGCCAGCTCACCAACCCGGACAGGGACCACTGAAGCTTTCTTT

D gene: .
clone size: .
V gene: TRBV24-1
J gene: TRBJ2-1
CDR3 protein: CATSDRLGEQFF
CDR3 DNA: TGTGCCACCAGTGACCGCTTGGGTGAGCAGTTCTTC

D gene: TRBD2
clone size: .
V gene: TRBV28
J gene: TRBJ2-5
CDR3 protein: CASRPGLAGQETQYF
CDR3 DNA: TGTGCCAGCAGACCAGGACTAGCGGGACAAGAGACCCAGTACTTC